The sequence of this T cell receptor (beta chain) was determined in a study of regulatory T cells in long-lasting Graves disease (dated by TCRdb to the early 2020s). A note on the overall study: To count as having persistent Graves' disease, a patient had to have received antithyroid drug treatment for over 5 years with TSH receptor autoantibodies remaining persistently positive. This study used TCR sequencing and RNA sequencing of peripheral blood to compare persistent Graves' disease patients against newly diagnosed Graves' disease patients. The study took place in China and was registered as a clinical trial. A total of 35 or so samples were covered by TCR sequencing, comprising roughly 13 persistent and approximately 20 newly diagnosed Graves' disease patients. Persistent Graves' disease patients in the clinical cohort had taken antithyroid drugs for about 10.3 years on average.

Library creation used multiplex PCR. Sequencing used an Illumina HiSeq 4000. To build TCR beta libraries, CDR3 regions were amplified by Arm-PCR using iRepertoire HTBI primers. Before sequencing, the PCR products underwent gel purification. The source study handled its data this way. A total of 60 to 80 TRBV and 14 TRBJ segments were identified across samples and were used for gene usage analysis of CDR3 amino acid clonotypes. Filtered high-quality paired reads were merged into contigs using COPE and FqMerger. BLAST was used to align contigs to IMGT TRBV, TRBD and TRBJ reference genes, and CDR3 was defined according to IMGT. Any clonotype with a frequency above 0.1% was classified as a highly expanded clone. Repertoire diversity was measured by Shannon entropy, and V-J evenness by the Gini coefficient. A clonotype was considered public if more than one individual shared it. TCRdb reran the public reads through fastp at Q25 and MiXCR, keeping productive beta chains. Here each entry gathers all rows of one CDR3 protein and keeps the most common genes and DNA. TCRdb's processing, not the study's, gives the V and J calls here. This sample holds about 430,000 distinct CDR3 sequences; 20% to 25% were observed only once. The ten largest clones add up to approximately 15% of the sample.

According to the study, the label for this sample's time point signals: persistent/refractory GD, antithyroid drugs over 5 years with positive TRAb. RNA was extracted from PBMCs in TRIzol for both TCR sequencing and RNA sequencing. The diagnosis of Graves' disease was made according to American Thyroid Association guidelines. Patients were recruited from an endocrinology department in Xi'an, China. From each patient, roughly 9 milliliters of peripheral blood was collected into an EDTA anticoagulant tube. Ficoll Paque Plus density gradient separation was used to isolate PBMCs, and no further T cell sorting was done. An Agilent 2100 Bioanalyzer and agarose gel were used to check RNA quality, while a NanoDrop 2000 measured RNA concentration. Broad study findings and their caveats: Persistent Graves' disease patients showed lower TCR Shannon entropy and fewer highly expanded clones than newly diagnosed patients, suggesting clonal expansion. Persistent disease showed preferential use of TRBV28, TRBJ1-2 and TRBJ2-5, whereas newly diagnosed disease favored TRBV20-1 and TRBJ2-1. Because the primary lesion, thyroid tissue, could not be accessed, the study looked at peripheral blood alone. As a limitation, the authors acknowledged that the small sample size may reduce accuracy. Sequencing and analysis were limited to the TCR beta chain. A larger number of public clonotypes was shared among persistent patients (under 3,000) than among newly diagnosed patients (roughly 1,000).

Its CDR3 holds 15 amino acids, cysteine through phenylalanine. Of all the DNA, just the CDR3 is kept, 45 bases in frame from base 1. The trim is 0 bases for V and 5 bases for J, with a gap of 14 bases between the germline ends. From a lookup of the germline V gene, CDR1 and CDR2 are SGDLS and YYNGEE. On this clonotype: Its cognate antigen has yet to be identified. Base qualities are not provided; no much larger clone lies one nucleotide away.

This receptor was obtained from a female donor with Graves disease. The sequencing used peripheral blood mononuclear cells (PBMCs), collected when the disease was refractory, from a patient treated with antithyroid drugs. This receptor chain uses TRBV9 and TRBJ2-5; TRBD1 could be the D gene, as 6 bases match. The CDR3 region: CASSVGPGEQETQYF. The sequence in DNA is TGTGCCAGCAGCGTAGGGCCAGGGGAGCAGGAGACCCAGTACTTC.